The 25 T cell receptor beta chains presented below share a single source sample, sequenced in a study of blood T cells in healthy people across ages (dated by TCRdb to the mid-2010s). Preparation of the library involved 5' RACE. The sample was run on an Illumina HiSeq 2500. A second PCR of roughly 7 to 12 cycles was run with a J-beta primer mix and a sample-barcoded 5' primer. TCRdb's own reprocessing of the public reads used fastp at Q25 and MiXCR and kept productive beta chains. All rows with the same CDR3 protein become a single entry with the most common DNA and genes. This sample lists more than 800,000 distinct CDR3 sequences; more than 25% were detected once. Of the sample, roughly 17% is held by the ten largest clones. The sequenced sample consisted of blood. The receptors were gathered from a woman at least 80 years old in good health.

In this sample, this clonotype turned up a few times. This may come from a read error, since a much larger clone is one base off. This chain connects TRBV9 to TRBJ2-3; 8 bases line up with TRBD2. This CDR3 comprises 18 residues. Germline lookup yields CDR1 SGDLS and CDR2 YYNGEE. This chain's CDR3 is CASSVAPSLAGETDAQYF. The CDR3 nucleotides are TGTGCCAGCAGCGTAGCCCCCTCTCTAGCGGGCGAGACAGATGCGCAGTATTTT.

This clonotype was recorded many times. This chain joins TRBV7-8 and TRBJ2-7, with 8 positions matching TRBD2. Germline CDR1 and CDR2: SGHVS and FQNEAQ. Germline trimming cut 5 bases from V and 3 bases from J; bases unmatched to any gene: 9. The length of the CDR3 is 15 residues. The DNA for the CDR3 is TGTGCCAGCAGCCCGGATAGACTAGCGATCTACGAGCAGTACTTC. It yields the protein CASSPDRLAIYEQYF.

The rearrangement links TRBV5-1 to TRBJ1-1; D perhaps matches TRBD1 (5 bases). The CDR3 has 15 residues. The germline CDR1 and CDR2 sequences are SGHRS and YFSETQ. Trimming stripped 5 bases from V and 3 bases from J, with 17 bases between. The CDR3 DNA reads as TGCGCCAGCAGTTATGGCAGGGAAAGGGACACTGAAGCTTTCTTT. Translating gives CASSYGRERDTEAFF.

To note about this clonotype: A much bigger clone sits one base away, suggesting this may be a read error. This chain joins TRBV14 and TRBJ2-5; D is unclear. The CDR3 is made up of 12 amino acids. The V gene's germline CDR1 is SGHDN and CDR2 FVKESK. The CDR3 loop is CACSQYQETQYF. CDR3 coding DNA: TGTGCCTGCAGCCAGTACCAAGAGACCCAGTACTTC.

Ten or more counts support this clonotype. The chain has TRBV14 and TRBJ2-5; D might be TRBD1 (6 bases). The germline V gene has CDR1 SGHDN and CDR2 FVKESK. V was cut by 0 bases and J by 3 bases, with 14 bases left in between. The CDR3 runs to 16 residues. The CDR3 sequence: CASSQDALTGKETQYF. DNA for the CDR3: TGTGCCAGCAGCCAAGATGCCTTGACAGGCAAAGAGACCCAGTACTTC.

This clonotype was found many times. The CDR3 DNA follows: TGTGCCAGCAGCCCCCGGACAGGGATGGCGTCCTATAATTCACCCCTCCACTTT. Protein sequence: CASSPRTGMASYNSPLHF. The chain employs TRBV7-2 and TRBJ1-6; the match to TRBD1 covers 8 bases. The CDR3 is 18 amino acids. The germline V gene has CDR1 SGHTA and CDR2 FQGNSA. V was clipped by 5 bases and J by 1 base; unmatched bases: 10.

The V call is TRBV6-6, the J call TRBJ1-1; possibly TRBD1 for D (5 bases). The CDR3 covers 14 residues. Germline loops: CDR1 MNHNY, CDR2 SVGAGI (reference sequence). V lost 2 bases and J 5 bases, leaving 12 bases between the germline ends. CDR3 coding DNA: TGTGCCAGCAGTTACGGGGTCGAGGGGACTGAAGCTTTCTTT. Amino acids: CASSYGVEGTEAFF.

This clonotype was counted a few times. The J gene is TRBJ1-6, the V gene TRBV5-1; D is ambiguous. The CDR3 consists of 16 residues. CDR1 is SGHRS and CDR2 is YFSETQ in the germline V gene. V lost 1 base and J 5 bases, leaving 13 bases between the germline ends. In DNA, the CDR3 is TGCGCCAGCAGCTTGACCGGAAGGGCGGATAATTCACCCCTCCACTTT. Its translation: CASSLTGRADNSPLHF.

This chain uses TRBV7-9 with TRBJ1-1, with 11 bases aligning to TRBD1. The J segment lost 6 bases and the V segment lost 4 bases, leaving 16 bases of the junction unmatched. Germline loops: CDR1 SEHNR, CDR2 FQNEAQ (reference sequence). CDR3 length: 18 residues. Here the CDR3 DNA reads TGTGCCAGCAGCTCAGCCCGGGACAGGGGGGGAGTTAGGCCTGAAGCTTTCTTT. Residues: CASSSARDRGGVRPEAFF. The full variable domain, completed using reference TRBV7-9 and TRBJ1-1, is DTGVSQNPRHKITKRGQNVTFRCDPISEHNRLYWYRQTLGQGPEFLTYFQNEAQLEKSRLLSDRFSAERPKGSFSTLEIQRTEQGDSAMYLCASSSARDRGGVRPEAFFGQGTRLTVV.

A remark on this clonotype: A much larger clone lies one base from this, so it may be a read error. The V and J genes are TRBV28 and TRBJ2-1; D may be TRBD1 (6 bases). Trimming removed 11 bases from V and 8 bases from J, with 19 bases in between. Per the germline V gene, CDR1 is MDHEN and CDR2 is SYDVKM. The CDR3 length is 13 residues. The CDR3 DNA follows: TGTGCCGGCGGACGAACAGGGCACGATGAGCAGTTCTTC. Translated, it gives CAGGRTGHDEQFF.

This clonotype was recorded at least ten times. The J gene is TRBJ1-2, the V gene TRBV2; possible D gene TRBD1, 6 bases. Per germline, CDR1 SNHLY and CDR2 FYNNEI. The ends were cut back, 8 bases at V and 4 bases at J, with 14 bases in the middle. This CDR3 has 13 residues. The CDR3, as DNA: TGTGCCAGCGGGGACACTTCACGCTATGGCTACACCTTC. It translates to CASGDTSRYGYTF.

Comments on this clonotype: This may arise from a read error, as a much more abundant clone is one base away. The CDR3 protein is CASRRTERYGYTF. CDR3 nucleotide sequence: TGTGCCAGCAGGCGGACAGAACGTTATGGCTACACCTTC. The chain couples TRBV12-3 or TRBV12-4 to TRBJ1-2, with TRBD1 as a possible D gene (6 bases). The CDR3 sequence is 13 residues long. V was shortened by 6 bases and J by 5 bases, with 13 bases between the two germline ends.

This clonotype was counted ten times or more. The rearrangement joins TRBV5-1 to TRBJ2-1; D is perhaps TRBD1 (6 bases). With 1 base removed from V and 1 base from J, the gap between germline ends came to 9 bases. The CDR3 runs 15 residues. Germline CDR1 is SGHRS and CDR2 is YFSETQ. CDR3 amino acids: CASSLPGASYNEQFF. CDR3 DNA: TGCGCCAGCAGCTTGCCAGGGGCTTCCTACAATGAGCAGTTCTTC.

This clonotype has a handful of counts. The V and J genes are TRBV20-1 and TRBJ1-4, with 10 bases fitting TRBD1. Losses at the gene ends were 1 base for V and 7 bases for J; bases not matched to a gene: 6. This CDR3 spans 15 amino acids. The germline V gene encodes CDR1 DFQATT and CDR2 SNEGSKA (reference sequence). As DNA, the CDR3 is TGCAGTGCTAGAGTACCCGGGACAGGGGCTGAAAAACTGTTTTTT. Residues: CSARVPGTGAEKLFF.

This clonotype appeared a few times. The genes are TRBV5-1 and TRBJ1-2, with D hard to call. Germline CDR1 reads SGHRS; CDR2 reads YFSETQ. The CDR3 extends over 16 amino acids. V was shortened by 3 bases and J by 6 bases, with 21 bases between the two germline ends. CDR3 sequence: CASSSPGRTSRDGYTF. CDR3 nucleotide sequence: TGCGCCAGCAGCTCGCCGGGCAGAACCTCTAGGGATGGCTACACCTTC.

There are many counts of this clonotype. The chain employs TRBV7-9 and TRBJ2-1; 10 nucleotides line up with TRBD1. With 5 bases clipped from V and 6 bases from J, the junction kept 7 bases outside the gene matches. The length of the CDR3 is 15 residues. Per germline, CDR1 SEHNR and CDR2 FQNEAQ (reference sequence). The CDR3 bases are TGTGCCAGCAGCCGGAGGGGACAGGGGAGCAATGAGCAGTTCTTC. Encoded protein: CASSRRGQGSNEQFF.

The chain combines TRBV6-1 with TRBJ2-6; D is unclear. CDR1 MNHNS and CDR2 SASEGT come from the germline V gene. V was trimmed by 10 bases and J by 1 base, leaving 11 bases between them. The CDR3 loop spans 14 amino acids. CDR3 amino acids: CATSAASGANVLTF. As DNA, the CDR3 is TGTGCCACCTCAGCAGCTTCTGGGGCCAACGTCCTGACTTTC.

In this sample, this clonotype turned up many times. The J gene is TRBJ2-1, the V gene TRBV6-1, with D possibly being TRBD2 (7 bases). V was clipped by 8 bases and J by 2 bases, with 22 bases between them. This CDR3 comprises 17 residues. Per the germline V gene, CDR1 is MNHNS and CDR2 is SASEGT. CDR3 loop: CASWRGRAGPTYNEQFF. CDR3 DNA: TGTGCCAGCTGGCGGGGGCGAGCGGGGCCTACCTACAATGAGCAGTTCTTC.

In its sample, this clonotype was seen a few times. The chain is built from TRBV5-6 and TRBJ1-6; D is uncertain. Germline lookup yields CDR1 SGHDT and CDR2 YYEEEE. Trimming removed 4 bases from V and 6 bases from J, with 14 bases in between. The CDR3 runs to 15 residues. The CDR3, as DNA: TGTGCCAGCAGCCTCCGGCCGTTAAGTAATTCACCCCTCCACTTT. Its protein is CASSLRPLSNSPLHF. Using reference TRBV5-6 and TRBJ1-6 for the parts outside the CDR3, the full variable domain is DAGVTQSPTHLIKTRGQQVTLRCSPKSGHDTVSWYQQALGQGPQFIFQYYEEEERQRGNFPDRFSGHQFPNYSSELNVNALLLGDSALYLCASSLRPLSNSPLHFGNGTRLTVT.

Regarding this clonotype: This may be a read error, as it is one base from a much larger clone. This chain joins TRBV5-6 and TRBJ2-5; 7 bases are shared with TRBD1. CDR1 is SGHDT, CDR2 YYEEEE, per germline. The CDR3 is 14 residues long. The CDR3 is CASSLGQGEETQDF. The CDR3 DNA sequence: TGTGCCAGCAGCTTGGGACAGGGAGAAGAGACCCAGGACTTC.

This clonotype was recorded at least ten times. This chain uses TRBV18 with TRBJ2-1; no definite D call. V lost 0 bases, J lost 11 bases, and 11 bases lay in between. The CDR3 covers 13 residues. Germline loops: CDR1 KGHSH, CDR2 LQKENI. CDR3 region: CASSPPVIAQQFF. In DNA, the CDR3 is TGTGCCAGCTCACCACCGGTAATAGCTCAGCAGTTCTTC.

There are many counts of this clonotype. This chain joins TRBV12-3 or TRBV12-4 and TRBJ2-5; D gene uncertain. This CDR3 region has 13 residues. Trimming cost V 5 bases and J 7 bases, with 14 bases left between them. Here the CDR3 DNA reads TGTGCCAGCAGTCGACTGACGTCGGGGACCCAGTACTTC. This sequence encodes CASSRLTSGTQYF.

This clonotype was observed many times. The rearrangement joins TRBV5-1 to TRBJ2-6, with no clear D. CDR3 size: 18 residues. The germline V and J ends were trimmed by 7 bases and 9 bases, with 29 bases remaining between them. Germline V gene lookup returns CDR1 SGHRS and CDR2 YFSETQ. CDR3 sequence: CASSLDPGPPLGGNVLTF. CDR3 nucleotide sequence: TGCGCCAGCTCCCTTGATCCAGGACCCCCTCTGGGCGGCAACGTCCTGACTTTC.

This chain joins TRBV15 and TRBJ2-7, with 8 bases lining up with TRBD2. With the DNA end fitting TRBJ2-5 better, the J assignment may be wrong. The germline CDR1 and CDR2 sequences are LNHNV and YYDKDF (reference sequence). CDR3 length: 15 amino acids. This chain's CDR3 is CATSRGGRTQETQYF. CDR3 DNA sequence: TGTGCCACCAGCAGAGGCGGGAGGACCCAAGAGACCCAGTACTTC.

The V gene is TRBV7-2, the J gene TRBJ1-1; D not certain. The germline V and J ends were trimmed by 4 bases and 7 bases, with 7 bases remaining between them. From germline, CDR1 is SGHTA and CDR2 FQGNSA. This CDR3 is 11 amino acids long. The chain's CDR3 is CASSSFGEAFF. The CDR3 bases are TGTGCCAGCAGCTCCTTCGGTGAAGCTTTCTTT.